This T cell receptor beta chain was sequenced in a study of blood T cell repertoires in COVID-19. Study at large: From the United States, Italy and Spain came samples of acute and convalescent COVID-19. PBMCs, B-cell-depleted T cells, or T cells provided the cDNA or gDNA that made up the material.

V gave up 5 bases and J gave up 2 bases, with 13 bases separating them. This CDR3 has 14 amino acids. Per germline, CDR1 MGHDK and CDR2 SYGVNS. Source study methods: Nucleated cell counts were estimated from reference gene primer amplification. The method was immunoSEQ multiplex PCR; TCRdb's version includes in-frame clones alone and lacks a portion of them. Clonal size and the V and J genes are those of that table, whereas D and trimming came from the DNA. The data hold about 160,000 clones, with around nine tenths observed a single time. Material: peripheral blood. V and J are TRBV25-1 and TRBJ2-7; the D gene is possibly TRBD2 (5 bases). The clonotype originates from a man in his 60s with active or convalescent COVID-19. CDR3 amino acids: CASSPPGIAYEQYF. CDR3 bases: TGTGCCAGCAGTCCACCCGGGATTGCCTACGAGCAGTACTTC.